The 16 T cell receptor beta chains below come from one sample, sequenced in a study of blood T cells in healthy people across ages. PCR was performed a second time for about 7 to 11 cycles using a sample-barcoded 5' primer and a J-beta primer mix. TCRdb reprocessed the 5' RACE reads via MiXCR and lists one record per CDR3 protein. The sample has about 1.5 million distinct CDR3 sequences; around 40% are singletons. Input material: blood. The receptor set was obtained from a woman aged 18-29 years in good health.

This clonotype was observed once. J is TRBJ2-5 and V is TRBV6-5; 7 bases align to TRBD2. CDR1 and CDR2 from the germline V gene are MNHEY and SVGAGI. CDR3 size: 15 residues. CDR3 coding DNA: TGTGCAAACAGTTACTCCTCGGGGGGAAAAGAGACCCAGTACTTC. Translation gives CANSYSSGGKETQYF.

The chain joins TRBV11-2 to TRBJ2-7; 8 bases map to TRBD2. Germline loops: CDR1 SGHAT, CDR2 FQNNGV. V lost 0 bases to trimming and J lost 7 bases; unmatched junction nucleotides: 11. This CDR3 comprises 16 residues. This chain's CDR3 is CASSLDNAGGYNEQYF. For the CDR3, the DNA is TGTGCCAGCAGCTTAGATAACGCGGGGGGATACAATGAGCAGTACTTC.

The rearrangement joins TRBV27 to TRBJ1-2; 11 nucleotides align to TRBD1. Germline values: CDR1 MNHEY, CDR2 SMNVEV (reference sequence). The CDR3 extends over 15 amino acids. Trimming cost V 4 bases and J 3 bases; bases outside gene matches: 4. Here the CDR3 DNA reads TGTGCCAGCAGTTCCCTGGACAGGGGGCACTATGGCTACACCTTC. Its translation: CASSSLDRGHYGYTF.

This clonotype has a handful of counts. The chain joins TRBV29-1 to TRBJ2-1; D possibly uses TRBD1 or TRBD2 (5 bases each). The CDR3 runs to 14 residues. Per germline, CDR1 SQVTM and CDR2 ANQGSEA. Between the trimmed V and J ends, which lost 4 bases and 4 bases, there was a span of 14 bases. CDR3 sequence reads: CSVGSRGEYNEQFF. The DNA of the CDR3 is TGCAGCGTTGGGTCTCGAGGGGAATACAATGAGCAGTTCTTC.

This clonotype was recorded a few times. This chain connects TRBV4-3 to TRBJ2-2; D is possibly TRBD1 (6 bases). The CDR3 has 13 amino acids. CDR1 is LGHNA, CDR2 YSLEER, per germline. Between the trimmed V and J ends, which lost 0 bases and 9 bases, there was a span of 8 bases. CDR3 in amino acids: CASSQEQGRELFF. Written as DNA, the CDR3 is TGCGCCAGCAGCCAAGAACAGGGTAGGGAGCTGTTTTTT.

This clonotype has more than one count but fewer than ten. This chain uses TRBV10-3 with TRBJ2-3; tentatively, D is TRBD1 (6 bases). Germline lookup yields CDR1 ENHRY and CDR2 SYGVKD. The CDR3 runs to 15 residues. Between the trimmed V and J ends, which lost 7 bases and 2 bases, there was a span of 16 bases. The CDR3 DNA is TGTGCCATCAAGTCCGGGCAGGGGTACACAGATACGCAGTATTTT. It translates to CAIKSGQGYTDTQYF.

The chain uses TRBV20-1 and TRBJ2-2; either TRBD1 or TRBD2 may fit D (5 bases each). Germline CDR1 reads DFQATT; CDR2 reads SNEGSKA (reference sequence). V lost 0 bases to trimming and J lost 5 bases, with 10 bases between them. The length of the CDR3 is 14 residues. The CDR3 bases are TGCAGTGCTAGAGAGGGAGAGGGGACCGGGGAGCTGTTTTTT. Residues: CSAREGEGTGELFF.

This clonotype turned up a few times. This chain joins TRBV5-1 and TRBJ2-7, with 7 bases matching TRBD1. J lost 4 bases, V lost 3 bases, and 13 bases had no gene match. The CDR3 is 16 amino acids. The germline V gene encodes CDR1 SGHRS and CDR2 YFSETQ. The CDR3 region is CASSSTGAQSLYEQYF. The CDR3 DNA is TGCGCCAGCAGCTCTACAGGGGCCCAGTCTCTTTACGAGCAGTACTTC.

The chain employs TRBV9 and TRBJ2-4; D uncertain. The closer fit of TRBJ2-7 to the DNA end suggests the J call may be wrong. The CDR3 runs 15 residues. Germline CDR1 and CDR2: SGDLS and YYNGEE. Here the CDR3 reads CASSVDLGTPYEQYF. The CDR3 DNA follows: TGTGCCAGCAGCGTAGACTTGGGAACCCCCTACGAGCAGTACTTC.

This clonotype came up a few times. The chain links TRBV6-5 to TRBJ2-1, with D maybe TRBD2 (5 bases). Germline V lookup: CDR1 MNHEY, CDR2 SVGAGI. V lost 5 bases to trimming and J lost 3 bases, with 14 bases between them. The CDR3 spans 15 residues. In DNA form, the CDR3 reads TGTGCCAGCAGTGGCACTAGTGACCTCTACAATGAGCAGTTCTTC. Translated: CASSGTSDLYNEQFF.

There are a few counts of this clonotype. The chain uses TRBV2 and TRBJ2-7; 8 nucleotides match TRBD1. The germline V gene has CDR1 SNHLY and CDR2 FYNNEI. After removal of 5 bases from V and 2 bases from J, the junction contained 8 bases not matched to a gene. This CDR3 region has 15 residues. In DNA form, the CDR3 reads TGTGCCAGCAGTTCTGGACAGGGAGGACCCTACGAGCAGTACTTC. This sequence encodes CASSSGQGGPYEQYF.

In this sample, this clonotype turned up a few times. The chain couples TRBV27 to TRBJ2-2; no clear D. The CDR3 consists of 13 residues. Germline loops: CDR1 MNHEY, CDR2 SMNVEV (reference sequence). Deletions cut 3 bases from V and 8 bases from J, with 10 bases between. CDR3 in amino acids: CASSLLGIGELFF. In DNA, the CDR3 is TGTGCCAGCAGTTTGTTGGGCATAGGGGAGCTGTTTTTT.

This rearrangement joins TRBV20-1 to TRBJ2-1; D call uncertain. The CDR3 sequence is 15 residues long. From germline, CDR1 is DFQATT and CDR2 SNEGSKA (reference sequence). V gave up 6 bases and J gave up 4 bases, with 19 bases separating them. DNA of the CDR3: TGCAGTGCCCTTACATTGGGTCTGGGGTACAATGAGCAGTTCTTC. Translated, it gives CSALTLGLGYNEQFF.

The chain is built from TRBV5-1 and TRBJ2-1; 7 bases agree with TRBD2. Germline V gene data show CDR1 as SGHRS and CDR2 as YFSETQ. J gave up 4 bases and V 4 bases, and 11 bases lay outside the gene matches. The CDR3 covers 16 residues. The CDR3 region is CASSVPRLAEYNEQFF. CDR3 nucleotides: TGCGCCAGCAGCGTCCCGCGGCTAGCGGAGTACAATGAGCAGTTCTTC. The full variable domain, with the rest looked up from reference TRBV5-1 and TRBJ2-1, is KAGVTQTPRYLIKTRGQQVTLSCSPISGHRSVSWYQQTPGQGLQFLFEYFSETQRNKGNFPGRFSGRQFSNSRSEMNVSTLELGDSALYLCASSVPRLAEYNEQFFGPGTRLTVL.

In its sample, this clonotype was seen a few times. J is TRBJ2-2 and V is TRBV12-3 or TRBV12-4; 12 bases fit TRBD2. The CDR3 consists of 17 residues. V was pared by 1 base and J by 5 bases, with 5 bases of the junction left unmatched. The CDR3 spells CASSLGLAGEFTGELFF. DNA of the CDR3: TGTGCCAGCAGTTTAGGACTAGCGGGAGAGTTTACCGGGGAGCTGTTTTTT.

CDR3: CAWSPGASSTDTQYF. Here the CDR3 DNA reads TGTGCCTGGAGTCCCGGGGCCTCTAGCACAGATACGCAGTATTTT. The chain recombines TRBV30 with TRBJ2-3; either TRBD1 or TRBD2 may supply D (5 bases each). The CDR3 is 15 residues long. V dropped 2 bases and J dropped 0 bases, with 12 bases sitting between them. Germline values: CDR1 GTSNPN, CDR2 SVGIG (reference sequence).